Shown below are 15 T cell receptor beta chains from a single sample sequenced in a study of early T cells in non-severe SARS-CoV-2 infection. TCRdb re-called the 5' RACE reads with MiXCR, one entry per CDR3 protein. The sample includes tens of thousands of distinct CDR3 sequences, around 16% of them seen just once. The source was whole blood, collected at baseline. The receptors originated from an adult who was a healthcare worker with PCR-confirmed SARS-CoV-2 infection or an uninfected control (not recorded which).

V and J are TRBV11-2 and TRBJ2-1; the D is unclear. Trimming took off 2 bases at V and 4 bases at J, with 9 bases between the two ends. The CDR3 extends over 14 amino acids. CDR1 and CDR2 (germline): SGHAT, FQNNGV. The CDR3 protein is CASSLNLDYNEQFF. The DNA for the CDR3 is TGTGCCAGCAGCTTAAATCTCGATTACAATGAGCAGTTCTTC.

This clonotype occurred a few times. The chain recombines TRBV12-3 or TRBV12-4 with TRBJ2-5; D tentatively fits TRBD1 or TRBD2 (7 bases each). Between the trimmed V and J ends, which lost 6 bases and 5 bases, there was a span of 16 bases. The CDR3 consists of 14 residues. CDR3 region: CASRRQGGQETQYF. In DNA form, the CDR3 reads TGTGCCAGCAGGAGACAGGGAGGGCAGGAGACCCAGTACTTC.

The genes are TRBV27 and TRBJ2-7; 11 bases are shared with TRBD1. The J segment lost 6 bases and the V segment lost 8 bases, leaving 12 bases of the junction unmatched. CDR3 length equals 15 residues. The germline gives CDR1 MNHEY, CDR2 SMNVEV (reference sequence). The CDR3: CASESGTGGLREQYF. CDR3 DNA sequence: TGTGCCAGCGAATCCGGGACAGGGGGATTGCGCGAGCAGTACTTC.

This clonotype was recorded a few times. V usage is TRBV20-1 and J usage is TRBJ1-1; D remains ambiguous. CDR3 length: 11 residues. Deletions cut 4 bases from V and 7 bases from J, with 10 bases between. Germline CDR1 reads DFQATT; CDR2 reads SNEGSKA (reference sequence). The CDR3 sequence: CSAIMLLEAFF. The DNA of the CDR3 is TGCAGTGCTATCATGCTACTTGAAGCTTTCTTT.

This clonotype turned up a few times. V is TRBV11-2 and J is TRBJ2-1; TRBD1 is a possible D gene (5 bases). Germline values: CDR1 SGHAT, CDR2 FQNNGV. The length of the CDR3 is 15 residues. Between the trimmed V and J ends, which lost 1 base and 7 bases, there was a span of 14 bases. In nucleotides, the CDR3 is TGTGCCAGCAGCTTAGTTTGGCAGGGTAGGAATGAGCAGTTCTTC. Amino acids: CASSLVWQGRNEQFF.

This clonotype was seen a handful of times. Here the CDR3 DNA reads TGTGCCAGCAGGTATCCAGGGGACGCCTACGAGCAGTACTTC. Its protein product is CASRYPGDAYEQYF. The V gene is TRBV28, the J gene TRBJ2-7, with TRBD1 as a possible D gene (6 bases). Trimming cost V 6 bases and J 2 bases, with 14 bases left between them. Germline values: CDR1 MDHEN, CDR2 SYDVKM. The CDR3 is made up of 14 amino acids.

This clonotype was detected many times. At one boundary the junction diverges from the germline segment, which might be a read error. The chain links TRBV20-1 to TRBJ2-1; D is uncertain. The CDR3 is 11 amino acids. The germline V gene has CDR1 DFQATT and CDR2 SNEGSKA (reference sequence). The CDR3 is CSAGDYNEQFF. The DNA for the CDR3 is TGCAGTGCTGGAGACTACAATGAGCAGTTCTTC.

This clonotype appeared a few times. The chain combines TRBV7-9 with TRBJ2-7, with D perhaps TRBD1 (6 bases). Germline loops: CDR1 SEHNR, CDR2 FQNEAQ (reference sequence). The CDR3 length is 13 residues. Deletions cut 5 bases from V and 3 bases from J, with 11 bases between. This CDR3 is CASSPRDNYEQYF. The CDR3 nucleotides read TGTGCCAGCAGCCCCAGGGACAACTACGAGCAGTACTTC. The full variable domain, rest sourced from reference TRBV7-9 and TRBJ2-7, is DTGVSQNPRHKITKRGQNVTFRCDPISEHNRLYWYRQTLGQGPEFLTYFQNEAQLEKSRLLSDRFSAERPKGSFSTLEIQRTEQGDSAMYLCASSPRDNYEQYFGPGTRLTVT.

Written as DNA, the CDR3 is TGTGCCAGCAGTTTCCCTAGCGGGAGGCTGAGGGACACCGGGGAGCTGTTTTTT. Its protein is CASSFPSGRLRDTGELFF. This chain links TRBV28 with TRBJ2-2; 11 nucleotides align to TRBD2. The V segment lost 3 bases and the J segment 3 bases; nucleotides outside the gene matches: 9. Per germline, CDR1 MDHEN and CDR2 SYDVKM. This CDR3 has 18 residues.

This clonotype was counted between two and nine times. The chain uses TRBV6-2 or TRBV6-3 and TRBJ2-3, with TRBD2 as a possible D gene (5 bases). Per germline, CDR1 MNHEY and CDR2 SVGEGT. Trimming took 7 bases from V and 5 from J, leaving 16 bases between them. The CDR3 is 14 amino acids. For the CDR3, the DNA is TGTGCCAGCAATCGAGGGCATTGGGGAGATACGCAGTATTTT. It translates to CASNRGHWGDTQYF.

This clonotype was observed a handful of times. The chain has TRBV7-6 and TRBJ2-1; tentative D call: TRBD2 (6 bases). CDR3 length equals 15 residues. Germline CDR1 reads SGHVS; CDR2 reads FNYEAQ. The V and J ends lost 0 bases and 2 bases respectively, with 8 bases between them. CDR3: CASSLAAGPYNEQFF. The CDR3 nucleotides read TGTGCCAGCAGCTTAGCGGCGGGACCCTACAATGAGCAGTTCTTC.

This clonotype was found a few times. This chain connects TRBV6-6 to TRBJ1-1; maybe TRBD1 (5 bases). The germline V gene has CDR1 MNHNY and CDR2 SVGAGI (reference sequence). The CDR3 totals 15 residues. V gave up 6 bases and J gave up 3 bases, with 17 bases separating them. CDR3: CASRDRDRRYTEAFF. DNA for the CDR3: TGTGCCAGCAGGGATCGGGACCGTAGGTACACTGAAGCTTTCTTT.

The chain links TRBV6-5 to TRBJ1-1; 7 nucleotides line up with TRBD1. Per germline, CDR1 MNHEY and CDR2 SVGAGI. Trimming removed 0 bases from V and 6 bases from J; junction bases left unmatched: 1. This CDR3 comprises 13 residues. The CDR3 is CASSYSQGSEAFF. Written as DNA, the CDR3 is TGTGCCAGCAGTTACTCACAGGGGTCTGAAGCTTTCTTT.

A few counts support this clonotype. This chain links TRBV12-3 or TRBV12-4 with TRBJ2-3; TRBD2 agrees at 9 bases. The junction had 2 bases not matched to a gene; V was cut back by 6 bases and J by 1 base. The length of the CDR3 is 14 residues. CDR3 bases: TGTGCCAGCAGGGGACTAGCCCGCACAGATACGCAGTATTTT. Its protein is CASRGLARTDTQYF.

The CDR3, as DNA: TGTGCCAGCAGCTTCAACCCGTACAATGAGCAGTTCTTC. Encoded protein: CASSFNPYNEQFF. The rearrangement joins TRBV7-3 to TRBJ2-1; unclear D gene. The ends were cut back, 3 bases at V and 4 bases at J, with 7 bases in the middle. This CDR3 has 13 amino acids. Germline V lookup: CDR1 SGHTA, CDR2 FQGTGA.